This TCR beta chain was identified during a study of radiation and T cells in renal cell carcinoma (dated by TCRdb to 2018 to 2020). Background on the whole study: Samples were obtained from a clinical trial, in which 15 Gy stereotactic body radiation therapy was delivered to primary renal cell carcinomas and nephrectomy was performed 4 weeks later. In total, 50 to 60 samples, comprising approximately 26 tumors and some 27 peripheral blood samples, were subjected to TCR beta sequencing. In the approximately 53 samples combined, some 4,100,000 unique CDR3 nucleotide sequences were found, encoding 2 million to 3 million unique CDR3 amino acid sequences. Overall results and qualifications from the work: Changes in the blood repertoire were not tracked past 4 weeks after treatment. Because the trial had a single-armed design, the trial could not examine how radiation dose or scheduling affected the TCR repertoire. No pretreatment tumor biopsies were available, so the baseline intratumoral presence of clonotypes could not be determined. An increase in top tumor clonotypes in blood was observed from baseline to 2 weeks post-radiation, followed by contraction by 4 weeks, which was taken to suggest transient expansion of tumor-resident clones.

The immunoSEQ kit was used, according to the manufacturer's recommendations, to generate TCR beta libraries from genomic DNA. To prepare the libraries, a first multiplex PCR with proprietary primers was run, followed by a second PCR that added unique barcodes, and a bead cleanup was done after each round. A positive control reaction and a negative control reaction, both provided in the kit, were run with every batch of samples. The final libraries underwent checking on an Agilent 4200 TapeStation D1000 ScreenTape, volumetric pooling, and quantification by qPCR. Sequencing was performed on an Illumina NextSeq500 with a MidOutput 150-cycle cartridge, and 156 Read1 and 15 Index1 cycles were run with kit custom primers. The pooled library was loaded at around 1 pM, and around 22% PhiX control was spiked in. In the original analysis: Vendor-processed data were analyzed in R, with a clonotype defined as all T cells sharing the same CDR3 nucleotide sequence. In the clone abundance analyses, frequencies were normalized to the 10,000 most abundant clones in each sample. Public T cell clones, which averaged fewer than five per sample, were excluded before analysis. Tumor-enriched and baseline blood-enriched clonotypes were defined by at least a 32-fold difference in abundance between compartments. A beta-binomial differential abundance model was used to identify clonotypes that expanded or contracted between blood time points. Similarity between tumor and blood repertoires was quantified using the Baroni-Urbani and Buser coefficient, and groups were compared with two-tailed Wilcoxon tests in R. This is the immuneACCESS table as TCRdb keeps it, with only in-frame sequences that have V and J called. A part of the clones is gone; compared with another copy, unresolved V genes explain less than half, and the rest is unexplained. D and trimming come from the DNA, and the V and J calls and clone size come from that table. Counted in this sample were about 22,000 clones; more than 75% of them appeared once. Approximately 42% of the sample lies in the top ten.

In the paper's terms, the time point label means: baseline pretreatment blood. The intended sense of this specimen's treatment or condition label: 15 Gy SBRT to primary tumor, nephrectomy 4 weeks later. To follow tumor-enriched clonotypes, serial peripheral blood was collected from radiation-treated patients at baseline and at 2 weeks and 4 weeks after SBRT. Every patient's renal cell carcinoma showed clear cell pathology. Genomic DNA for TCR sequencing was prepared using the QIAamp DNA Blood Mini Kit (Qiagen). Only samples passing all quality control checks were included in the analyses. V is pruned by 3 bases and J by 4 bases, leaving 9 bases of the junction without a gene match. Based on the germline V gene, the CDR1 and CDR2 sequences are SGHRS and YFSETQ. The CDR3 contains 18 residues, cysteine and phenylalanine counted. The sequence is cut down to CDR3 DNA, 54 bases in frame from base 1. As for this clone: The antigen it recognizes is unknown. Base qualities were left out, and no much larger clone turns up one base away.

Sequenced material: blood, taken from a patient whose treatment included radiotherapy and nephrectomy. This TCR derives from a man between 60 and 75 years old with renal cell carcinoma. In this chain, TRBV5-1 is recombined with TRBJ2-4, with 14 bases matching TRBD2. The DNA sequence follows: TGCGCCAGCAGCTCTACAACCGGGACTAGCGGGGGAAAAAACATTCAGTACTTC. This translates into CASSSTTGTSGGKNIQYF.